This is a list of T cell receptor beta chains from one sample in a study of cytomegalovirus exposure and HLA in healthy donors. TCRdb's copy holds only in-frame clones and misses some; the assay was immunoSEQ multiplex PCR. Its listing shows 200,000 to 250,000 clones. Sequencing was carried out using PBMCs. The source is a woman in her twenties or thirties in good health and CMV-seropositive. Each CDR3 is given without its conserved first and last residue. The order of the fields is D gene, J gene, V gene, CDR3 protein. A D gene is named only where the DNA matches it firmly.

d_call: -; j_call: TRBJ2-4; v_call: TRBV29-1; cdr3_aa: SVEEGTPTKNIQY
d_call: TRBD2; j_call: TRBJ2-1; v_call: TRBV29-1; cdr3_aa: SVEDLGEAGGYNEQF
d_call: TRBD1; j_call: TRBJ1-5; v_call: TRBV27; cdr3_aa: ASRRTGAENQPQH
d_call: -; j_call: TRBJ2-2; v_call: TRBV6-5; cdr3_aa: ASSYRGRGTGELF
d_call: TRBD1; j_call: TRBJ1-2; v_call: TRBV9; cdr3_aa: ASSPRQGSSYGYT
d_call: TRBD2; j_call: TRBJ2-1; v_call: TRBV4-3; cdr3_aa: ASSQNQAGEGSYNEQF
d_call: -; j_call: TRBJ1-3; v_call: TRBV10-2; cdr3_aa: ASRPPVSGNTIY
d_call: TRBD1; j_call: TRBJ2-7; v_call: TRBV18; cdr3_aa: ASSPQTGSYEQY
d_call: -; j_call: TRBJ1-1; v_call: TRBV18; cdr3_aa: ASSWTSGTPSNTEAF
d_call: -; j_call: TRBJ1-2; v_call: TRBV30; cdr3_aa: AWRGHDYGYT
d_call: TRBD2; j_call: TRBJ2-2; v_call: TRBV6-1; cdr3_aa: ASRGSGGTGELF
d_call: -; j_call: TRBJ2-7; v_call: TRBV7-2; cdr3_aa: ATRGRYEQY
d_call: -; j_call: TRBJ2-2; v_call: TRBV5-1; cdr3_aa: ASSLAHGQGRLSRGLGSAGELF
d_call: -; j_call: TRBJ2-3; v_call: TRBV5-1; cdr3_aa: ASSLAGQVTDTQY
d_call: TRBD1; j_call: TRBJ1-1; v_call: TRBV9; cdr3_aa: ASSGTGGADTEAF
d_call: TRBD2; j_call: TRBJ2-3; v_call: TRBV4-3; cdr3_aa: ASSPSGTSDADTQY
d_call: -; j_call: TRBJ2-1; v_call: TRBV7-9; cdr3_aa: ASSLLQGENDEQF
d_call: TRBD1; j_call: TRBJ2-7; v_call: TRBV2; cdr3_aa: ASSVGTGSYEQY
d_call: -; j_call: TRBJ1-3; v_call: TRBV6-1; cdr3_aa: ASSEQGSSGNTIY
d_call: TRBD2; j_call: TRBJ2-5; v_call: TRBV10-3; cdr3_aa: AISRRGGEIETQY
d_call: -; j_call: TRBJ2-1; v_call: TRBV5-1; cdr3_aa: ASSLKTASSYNEQF
d_call: TRBD2; j_call: TRBJ2-3; v_call: TRBV5-6; cdr3_aa: ASSSGGLAVITDTQY
d_call: -; j_call: TRBJ1-2; v_call: TRBV6-1; cdr3_aa: ASTENYGYT
d_call: TRBD1; j_call: TRBJ1-6; v_call: TRBV7-6; cdr3_aa: ASSFSGQADSPLH
d_call: -; j_call: TRBJ1-6; v_call: TRBV5-1; cdr3_aa: ASSLGQENSPLH